This T cell receptor beta chain came from a study of graft-versus-host responses after intestinal transplantation. For the study at large: Recipients received multivisceral, liver-intestinal, or isolated intestinal transplants. Following induction with anti-thymocyte globulin, all recipients were given tacrolimus and steroids for two to four years.

The CDR3 totals 12 residues. The ends were cut back, 7 bases at V and 11 bases at J, with 15 bases in the middle. The germline V gene has CDR1 MNHNS and CDR2 SASEGT. A remark on this clone: Its antigen is not identified.

Clones were read by immunoSEQ multiplex PCR, and TCRdb kept only the in-frame ones, dropping some. The repertoire includes 80,000 to 100,000 clones, less than 90% of them detected once, and roughly 0.37% sits in the top ten. This receptor was taken from a human donor who received an intestinal transplant. The chain uses TRBV6-1 and TRBJ1-5; possibly TRBD1 for D (5 bases). The specimen was unstimulated CD4+ T cells sorted from spleen or lymph node cells, collected before intestinal transplant. CDR3 residues: CASTSGPGAQHF. In nucleotides, the CDR3 is TGTGCCAGCACGTCAGGGCCGGGGGCCCAGCATTTT.